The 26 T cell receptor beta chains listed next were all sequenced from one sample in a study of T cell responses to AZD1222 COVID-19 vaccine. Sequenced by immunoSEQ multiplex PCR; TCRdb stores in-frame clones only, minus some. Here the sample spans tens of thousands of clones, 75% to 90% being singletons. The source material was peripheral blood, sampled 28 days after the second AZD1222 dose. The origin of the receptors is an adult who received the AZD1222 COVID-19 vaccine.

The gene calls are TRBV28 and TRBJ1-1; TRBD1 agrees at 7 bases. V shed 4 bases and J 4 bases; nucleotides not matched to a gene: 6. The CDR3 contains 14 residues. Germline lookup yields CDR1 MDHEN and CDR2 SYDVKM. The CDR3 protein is CASSSHRQGTEAFF. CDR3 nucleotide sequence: TGTGCCAGCAGTTCACATCGACAGGGCACTGAAGCTTTCTTT.

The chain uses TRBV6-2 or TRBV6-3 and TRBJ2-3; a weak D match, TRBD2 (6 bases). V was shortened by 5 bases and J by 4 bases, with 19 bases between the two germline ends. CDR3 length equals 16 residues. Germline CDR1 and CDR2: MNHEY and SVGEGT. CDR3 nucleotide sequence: TGTGCCAGCAGTCCGGGACCGGGACTGTCTGCAGATACGCAGTATTTT. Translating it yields CASSPGPGLSADTQYF.

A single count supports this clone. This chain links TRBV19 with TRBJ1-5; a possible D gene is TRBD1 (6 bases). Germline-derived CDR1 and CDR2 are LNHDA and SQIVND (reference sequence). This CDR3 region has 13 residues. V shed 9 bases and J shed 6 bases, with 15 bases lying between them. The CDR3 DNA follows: TGTGCCAGCCTCGGGGAGGGGGGTCAGCCCCAGCATTTT. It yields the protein CASLGEGGQPQHF.

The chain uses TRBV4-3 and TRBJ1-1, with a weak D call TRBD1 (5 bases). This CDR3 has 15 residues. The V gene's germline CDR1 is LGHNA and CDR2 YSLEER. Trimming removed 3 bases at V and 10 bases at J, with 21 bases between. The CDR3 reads CASSQDTAGGMAAFF. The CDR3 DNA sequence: TGCGCCAGCAGCCAGGATACCGCGGGGGGAATGGCAGCTTTCTTT.

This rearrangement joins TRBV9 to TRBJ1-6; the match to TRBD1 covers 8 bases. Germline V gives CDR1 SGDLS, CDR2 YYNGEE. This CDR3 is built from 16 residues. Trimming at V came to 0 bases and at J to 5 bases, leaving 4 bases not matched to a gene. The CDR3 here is CASSVAQGANNSPLHF. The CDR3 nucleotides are TGTGCCAGCAGCGTAGCGCAGGGGGCTAATAATTCACCCCTCCACTTT.

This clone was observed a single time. This chain's CDR3 is CATSRSGDSYEQYF. In DNA, the CDR3 is TGTGCCACCAGCAGGTCAGGGGATTCCTACGAGCAGTACTTC. This rearrangement joins TRBV15 to TRBJ2-7, with D possibly TRBD1 on 6 matching bases. V was clipped by 3 bases and J by 1 base, with 10 bases between them. Germline V gene data show CDR1 as LNHNV and CDR2 as YYDKDF (reference sequence). The CDR3 is made up of 14 amino acids.

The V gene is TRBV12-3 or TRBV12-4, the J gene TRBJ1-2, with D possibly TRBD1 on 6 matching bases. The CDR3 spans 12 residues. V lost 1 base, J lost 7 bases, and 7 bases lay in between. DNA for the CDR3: TGTGCCAGCAGTTTAGACAGGGCTGGCTACACCTTC. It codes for CASSLDRAGYTF.

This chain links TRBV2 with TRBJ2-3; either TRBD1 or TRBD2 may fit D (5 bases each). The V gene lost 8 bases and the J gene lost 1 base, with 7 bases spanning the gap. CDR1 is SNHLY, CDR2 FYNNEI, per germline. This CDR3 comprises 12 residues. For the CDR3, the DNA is TGTGCCAGCGGGGGACGCACAGATACGCAGTATTTT. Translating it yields CASGGRTDTQYF. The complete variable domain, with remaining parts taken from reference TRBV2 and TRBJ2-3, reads EPEVTQTPSHQVTQMGQEVILRCVPISNHLYFYWYRQILGQKVEFLVSFYNNEISEKSEIFDDQFSVERPDGSNFTLKIRSTKLEDSAMYFCASGGRTDTQYFGPGTRLTVL.

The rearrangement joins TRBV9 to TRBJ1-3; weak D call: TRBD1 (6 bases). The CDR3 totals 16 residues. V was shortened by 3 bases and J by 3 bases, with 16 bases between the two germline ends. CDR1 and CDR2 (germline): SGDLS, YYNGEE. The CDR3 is CASSGPGGAGGNTIYF. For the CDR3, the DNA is TGTGCCAGCAGCGGGCCGGGGGGGGCCGGTGGAAACACCATATATTTT.

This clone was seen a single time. The CDR3 sequence is CATSDFGGPNTGELFF. The CDR3 coding sequence is TGTGCCACCAGTGATTTTGGCGGTCCGAACACCGGGGAGCTGTTTTTT. The genes are TRBV24-1 and TRBJ2-2; D is ambiguous. This CDR3 spans 16 amino acids. The V end lost 1 base, the J end lost 0 bases, and 8 bases lay between the germline ends. The V gene's germline CDR1 is KGHDR and CDR2 SFDVKD.

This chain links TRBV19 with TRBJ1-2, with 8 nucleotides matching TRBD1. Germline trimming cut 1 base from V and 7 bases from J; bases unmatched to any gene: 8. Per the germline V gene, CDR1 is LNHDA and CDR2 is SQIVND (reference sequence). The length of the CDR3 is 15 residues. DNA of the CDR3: TGTGCCAGTAGTATAGGTCCAGGGGGCTCTTTTGGCTACACCTTC. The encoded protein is CASSIGPGGSFGYTF.

CDR3 sequence: CASSSPRGAVTGELFF. CDR3 sequence (DNA): TGTGCCAGCAGCTCCCCACGGGGGGCCGTGACCGGGGAGCTGTTTTTT. The chain has TRBV7-2 and TRBJ2-2, with a tentative D call TRBD2 (7 bases). Germline-derived CDR1 and CDR2 are SGHTA and FQGNSA. CDR3 length equals 16 residues. Trimming shortened V by 4 bases and J by 5 bases, and 17 bases separated the two germline ends.

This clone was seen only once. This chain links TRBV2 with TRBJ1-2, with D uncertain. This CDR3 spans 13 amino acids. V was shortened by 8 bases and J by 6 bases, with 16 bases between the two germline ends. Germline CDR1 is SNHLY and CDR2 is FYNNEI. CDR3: CASAELWSDGYTF. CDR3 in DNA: TGTGCCAGCGCCGAGTTATGGAGCGATGGCTACACCTTC.

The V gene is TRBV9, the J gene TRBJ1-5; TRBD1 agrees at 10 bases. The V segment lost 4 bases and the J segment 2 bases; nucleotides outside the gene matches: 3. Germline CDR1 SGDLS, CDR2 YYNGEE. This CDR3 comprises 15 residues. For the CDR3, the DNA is TGTGCCAGCAGCACAGGACAGGGGGGCAATCAGCCCCAGCATTTT. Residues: CASSTGQGGNQPQHF.

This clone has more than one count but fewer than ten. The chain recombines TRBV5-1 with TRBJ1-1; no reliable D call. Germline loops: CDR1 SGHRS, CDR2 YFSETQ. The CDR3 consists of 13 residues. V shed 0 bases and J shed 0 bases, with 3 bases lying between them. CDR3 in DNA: TGCGCCAGCAGCTTGGTGGTGAACACTGAAGCTTTCTTT. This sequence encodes CASSLVVNTEAFF. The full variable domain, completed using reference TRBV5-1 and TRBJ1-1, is KAGVTQTPRYLIKTRGQQVTLSCSPISGHRSVSWYQQTPGQGLQFLFEYFSETQRNKGNFPGRFSGRQFSNSRSEMNVSTLELGDSALYLCASSLVVNTEAFFGQGTRLTVV.

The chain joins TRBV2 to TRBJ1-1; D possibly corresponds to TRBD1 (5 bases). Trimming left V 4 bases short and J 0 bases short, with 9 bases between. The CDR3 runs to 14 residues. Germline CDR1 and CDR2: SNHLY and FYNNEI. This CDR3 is CASSAAGLNTEAFF. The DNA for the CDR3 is TGTGCCAGCAGTGCGGCAGGGCTGAACACTGAAGCTTTCTTT.

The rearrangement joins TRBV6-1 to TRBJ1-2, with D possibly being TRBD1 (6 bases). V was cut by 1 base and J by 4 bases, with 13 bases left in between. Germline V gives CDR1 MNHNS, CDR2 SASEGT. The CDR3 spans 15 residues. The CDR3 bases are TGTGCCAGCAGTGAAGTAGGGGGGATCGCCTATGGCTACACCTTC. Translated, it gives CASSEVGGIAYGYTF.

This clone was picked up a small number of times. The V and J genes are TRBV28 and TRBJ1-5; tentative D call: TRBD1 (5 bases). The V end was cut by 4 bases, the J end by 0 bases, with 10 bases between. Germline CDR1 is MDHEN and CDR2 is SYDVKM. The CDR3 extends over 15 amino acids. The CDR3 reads CASSSGTFSNQPQHF. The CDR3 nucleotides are TGTGCCAGCAGTTCCGGGACTTTTAGCAATCAGCCCCAGCATTTT.

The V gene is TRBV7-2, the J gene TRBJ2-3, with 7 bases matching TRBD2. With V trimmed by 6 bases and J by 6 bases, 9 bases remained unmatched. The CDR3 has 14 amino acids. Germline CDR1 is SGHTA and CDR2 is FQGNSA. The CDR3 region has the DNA TGTGCCAGCAGTTTTGCCCGGGGAGGGGATACGCAGTATTTT. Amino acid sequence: CASSFARGGDTQYF.

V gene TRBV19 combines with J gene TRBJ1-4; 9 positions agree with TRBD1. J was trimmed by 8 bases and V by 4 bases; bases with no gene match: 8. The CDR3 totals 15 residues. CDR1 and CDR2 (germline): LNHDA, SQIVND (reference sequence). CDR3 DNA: TGTGCCAGTAGTACGACGGGACAGGGAAGCGAAAAACTGTTTTTT. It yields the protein CASSTTGQGSEKLFF.

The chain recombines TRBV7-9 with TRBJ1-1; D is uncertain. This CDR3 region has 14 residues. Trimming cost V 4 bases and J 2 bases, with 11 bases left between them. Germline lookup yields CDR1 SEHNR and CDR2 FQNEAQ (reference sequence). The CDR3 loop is CASSSLSVNTEAFF. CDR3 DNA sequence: TGTGCCAGCAGCTCCTTGAGCGTAAACACTGAAGCTTTCTTT.

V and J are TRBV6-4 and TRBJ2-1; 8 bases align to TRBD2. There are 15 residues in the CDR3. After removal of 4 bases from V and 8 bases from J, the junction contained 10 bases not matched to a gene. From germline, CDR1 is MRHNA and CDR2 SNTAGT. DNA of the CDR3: TGTGCCAGCAGTGCATCGGCAGCGGGAGAATATGAGCAGTTCTTC. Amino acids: CASSASAAGEYEQFF.

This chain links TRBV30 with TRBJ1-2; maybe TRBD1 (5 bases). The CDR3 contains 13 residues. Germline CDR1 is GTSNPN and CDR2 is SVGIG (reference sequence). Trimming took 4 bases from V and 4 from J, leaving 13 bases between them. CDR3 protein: CAWKSGPLYGYTF. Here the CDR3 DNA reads TGTGCCTGGAAGTCGGGACCACTCTATGGCTACACCTTC.

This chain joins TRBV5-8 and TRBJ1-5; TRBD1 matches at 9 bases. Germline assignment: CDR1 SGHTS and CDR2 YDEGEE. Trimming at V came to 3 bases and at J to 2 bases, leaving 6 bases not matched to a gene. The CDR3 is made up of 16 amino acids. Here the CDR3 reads CASSWGTGWGNQPQHF. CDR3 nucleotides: TGTGCCAGCAGCTGGGGGACAGGGTGGGGCAATCAGCCCCAGCATTTT.

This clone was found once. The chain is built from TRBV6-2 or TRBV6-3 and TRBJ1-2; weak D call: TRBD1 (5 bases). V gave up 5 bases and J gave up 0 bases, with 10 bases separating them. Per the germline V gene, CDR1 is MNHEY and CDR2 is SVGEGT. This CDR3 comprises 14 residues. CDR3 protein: CASSRQNTNYGYTF. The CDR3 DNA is TGTGCCAGCAGTCGACAGAATACTAACTATGGCTACACCTTC.

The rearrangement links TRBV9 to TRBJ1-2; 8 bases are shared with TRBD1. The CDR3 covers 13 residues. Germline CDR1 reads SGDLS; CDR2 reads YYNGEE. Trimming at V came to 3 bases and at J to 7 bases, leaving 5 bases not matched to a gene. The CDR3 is CASSGTGWSGYTF. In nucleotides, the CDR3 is TGTGCCAGCAGCGGGACAGGGTGGAGTGGCTACACCTTC. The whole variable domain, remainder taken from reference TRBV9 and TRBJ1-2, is DSGVTQTPKHLITATGQRVTLRCSPRSGDLSVYWYQQSLDQGLQFLIQYYNGEERAKGNILERFSAQQFPDLHSELNLSSLELGDSALYFCASSGTGWSGYTFGSGTRLTVV.